The sample holds a few counts of the clone carrying this T cell receptor beta chain. Its antigen remains unidentified. Time point given: week 47, end of study. Topical imiquimod was applied with each vaccine dose, which held 300 ug of mutant IDH1 20-mer peptide. The sample belongs to a study of a mutant IDH1 vaccine in newly diagnosed glioma. V lost 3 bases to trimming and J lost 1 base, with 6 bases between them. The V gene's germline CDR1 is ENHRY and CDR2 SYGVKD. This CDR3 region has 13 residues. Generated by immunoSEQ multiplex PCR, the TCRdb table keeps only in-frame clones and is missing some. The sample includes around 84,000 clones, around four fifths of them seen just once.

The sample in question was PBMCs, obtained from a glioma patient whose treatment included an IDH1 peptide vaccine. The rearrangement joins TRBV10-3 to TRBJ1-1; D is undetermined. This clonotype was sampled from a man aged 40-55 years with glioma. The DNA of the CDR3 is TGTGCCATCAGTGAAAAACAGAACACTGAAGCTTTCTTT. Translation: CAISEKQNTEAFF.